This T cell receptor (beta chain) was sequenced during a study of blood T cell repertoires in COVID-19. Comments on this clone: Other DNA variants within this sample encode the same CDR3.

Individuals aged roughly 18 to 95 years were recruited from fewer than 30 US areas. Germline V gives CDR1 SEHNR, CDR2 FQNEAQ (reference sequence). V was cut by 3 bases and J by 1 base, with 6 bases left in between. The CDR3 spans 13 residues. Libraries were prepared by immunoSEQ multiplex PCR; TCRdb keeps only in-frame clonotypes and omits some of them. Here the sample spans fewer than 400,000 clones, 87% being singletons. This chain joins TRBV7-9 and TRBJ1-1; D not certain. The sequence was collected from a woman aged 50 to 65 who had recovered from COVID-19. The specimen was PBMCs or T cells enriched from blood (not recorded which). CDR3 residues: CASSFGENTEAFF. CDR3 nucleotide sequence: TGTGCCAGCAGCTTTGGAGAGAACACTGAAGCTTTCTTT.